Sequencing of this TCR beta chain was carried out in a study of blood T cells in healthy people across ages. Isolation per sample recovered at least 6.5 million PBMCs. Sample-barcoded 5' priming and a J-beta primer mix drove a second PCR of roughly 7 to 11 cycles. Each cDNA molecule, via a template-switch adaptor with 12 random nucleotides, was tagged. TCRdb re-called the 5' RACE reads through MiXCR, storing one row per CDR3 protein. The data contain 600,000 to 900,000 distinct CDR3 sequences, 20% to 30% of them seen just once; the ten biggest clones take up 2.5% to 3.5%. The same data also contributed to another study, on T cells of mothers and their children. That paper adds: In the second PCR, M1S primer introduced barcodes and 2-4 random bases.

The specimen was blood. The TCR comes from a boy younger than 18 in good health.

The CDR3 DNA reads TGTGCCAGCAGACTACAGGGGGAGACCCAGTACTTC. Its translation: CASRLQGETQYF. This chain links TRBV12-3 or TRBV12-4 with TRBJ2-5; TRBD1 matches at 7 bases. Germline trimming cut 6 bases from V and 5 bases from J; bases unmatched to any gene: 3. This CDR3 is built from 12 residues.